This TCR beta chain stems from a study of blood T cells in healthy people across ages. Combining a sample-barcoded 5' primer with a J-beta primer mix, a second PCR ran for roughly 6 to 12 cycles. Each CDR3 protein gets one entry after TCRdb re-called the 5' RACE reads with MiXCR. The sample records over 1,500,000 distinct CDR3 sequences, approximately 50% being singletons. Investigators took 9.5 to 10 milliliters of peripheral blood from every donor. A remark on this clonotype: Its antigen is not known.

The CDR3 consists of 14 residues. Looked up from germline, CDR1 is DFQATT and CDR2 is SNEGSKA (reference sequence). The V end was cut by 0 bases, the J end by 7 bases, with 13 bases between. Findings and caveats of the study: PBMCs left unsorted prevented a conclusive naive versus antigen-experienced comparison.

This rearrangement joins TRBV20-1 to TRBJ2-1, with TRBD2 as a possible D gene (5 bases). The clonotype comes from a woman in her forties in good health. The material sequenced was blood. The CDR3 coding sequence is TGCAGTGCTAGAGATGCGAGGGTTGGGAATGAGCAGTTCTTC. Amino acid sequence: CSARDARVGNEQFF.